This T cell receptor (beta chain) was profiled in a study of response to subunit inactivated influenza vaccine. Regarding the study as a whole: The authors proposed limited new T cell recruitment per seasonal influenza vaccination.

One entry per CDR3 protein, called by TCRdb with MiXCR from the RT-PCR reads. The sample has 560,000 or so distinct CDR3 sequences; 6.5% to 8% are singletons. This clonotype turned up a few times. Its antigen is not known. V shed 5 bases and J 7 bases; nucleotides not matched to a gene: 8. CDR1 is MNHEY, CDR2 SVGEGT, per germline. The CDR3 totals 14 residues. This chain uses TRBV6-2 or TRBV6-3 with TRBJ2-1, with TRBD2 identical over 7 bases. The sequencing here drew on PBMCs from blood, taken about 23 months after vaccination. The clonotype was recovered from a man between 50 and 75 years old who received an inactivated influenza vaccine. Here the CDR3 reads CASSNGLGTNEQFF. The CDR3 coding sequence is TGTGCCAGCAGTAACGGACTAGGGACGAATGAGCAGTTCTTC.